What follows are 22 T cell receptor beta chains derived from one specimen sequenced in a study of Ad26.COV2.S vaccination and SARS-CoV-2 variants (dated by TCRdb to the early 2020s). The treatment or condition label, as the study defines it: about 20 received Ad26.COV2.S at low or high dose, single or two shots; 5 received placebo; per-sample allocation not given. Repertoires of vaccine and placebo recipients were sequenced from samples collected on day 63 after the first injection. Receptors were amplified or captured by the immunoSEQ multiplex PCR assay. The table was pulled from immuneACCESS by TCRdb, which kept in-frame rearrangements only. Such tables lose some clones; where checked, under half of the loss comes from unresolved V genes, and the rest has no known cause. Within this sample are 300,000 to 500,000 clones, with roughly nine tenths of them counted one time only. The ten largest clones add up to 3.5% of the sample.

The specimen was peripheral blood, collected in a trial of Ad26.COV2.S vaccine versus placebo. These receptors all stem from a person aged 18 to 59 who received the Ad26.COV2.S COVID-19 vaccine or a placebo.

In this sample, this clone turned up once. CDR3 in amino acids: CSARDDYGYTF. CDR3 sequence (DNA): TGCAGTGCTAGAGATGACTATGGCTACACCTTC. This chain connects TRBV20-1 to TRBJ1-2, with no clear D. Per the germline V gene, CDR1 is DFQATT and CDR2 is SNEGSKA (reference sequence). V shed 0 bases and J shed 3 bases, with 2 bases lying between them. This CDR3 spans 11 amino acids.

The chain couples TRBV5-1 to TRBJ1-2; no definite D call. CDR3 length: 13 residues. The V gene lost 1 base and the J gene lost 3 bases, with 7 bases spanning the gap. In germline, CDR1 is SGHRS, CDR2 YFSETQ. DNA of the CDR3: TGCGCCAGCAGCTTGAGCGAATACTATGGCTACACCTTC. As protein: CASSLSEYYGYTF. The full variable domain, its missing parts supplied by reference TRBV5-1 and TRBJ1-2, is KAGVTQTPRYLIKTRGQQVTLSCSPISGHRSVSWYQQTPGQGLQFLFEYFSETQRNKGNFPGRFSGRQFSNSRSEMNVSTLELGDSALYLCASSLSEYYGYTFGSGTRLTVV.

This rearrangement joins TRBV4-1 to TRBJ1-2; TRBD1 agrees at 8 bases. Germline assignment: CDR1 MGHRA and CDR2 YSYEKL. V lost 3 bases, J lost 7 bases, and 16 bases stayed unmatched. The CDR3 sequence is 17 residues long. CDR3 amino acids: CASSQEGWAGGAGGYTF. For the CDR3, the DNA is TGCGCCAGCAGCCAGGAGGGATGGGCAGGGGGCGCGGGTGGCTACACCTTC.

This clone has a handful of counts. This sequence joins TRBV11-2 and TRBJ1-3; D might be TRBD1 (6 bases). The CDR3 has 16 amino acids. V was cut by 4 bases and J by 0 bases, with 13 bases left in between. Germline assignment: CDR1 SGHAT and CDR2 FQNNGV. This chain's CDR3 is CASSYMDSRSGNTIYF. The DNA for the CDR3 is TGTGCCAGCAGCTATATGGACAGCCGCTCTGGAAACACCATATATTTT.

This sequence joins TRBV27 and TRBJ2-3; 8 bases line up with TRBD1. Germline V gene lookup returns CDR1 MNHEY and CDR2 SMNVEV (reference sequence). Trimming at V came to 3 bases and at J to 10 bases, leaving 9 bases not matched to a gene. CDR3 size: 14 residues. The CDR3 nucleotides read TGTGCCAGCAGTTTCACATATGGACAGGGATCGCAGTATTTT. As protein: CASSFTYGQGSQYF.

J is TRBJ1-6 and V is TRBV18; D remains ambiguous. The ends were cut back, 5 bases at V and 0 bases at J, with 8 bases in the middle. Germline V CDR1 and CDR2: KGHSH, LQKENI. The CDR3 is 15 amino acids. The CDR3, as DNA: TGTGCCAGCTCATCCGGGCCCTCCTATAATTCACCCCTCCACTTT. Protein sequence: CASSSGPSYNSPLHF.

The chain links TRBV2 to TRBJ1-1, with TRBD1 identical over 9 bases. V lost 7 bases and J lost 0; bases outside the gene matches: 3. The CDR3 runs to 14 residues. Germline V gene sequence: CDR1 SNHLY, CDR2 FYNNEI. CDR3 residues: CASKGQGMNTEAFF. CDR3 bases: TGTGCCAGCAAGGGACAGGGTATGAACACTGAAGCTTTCTTT. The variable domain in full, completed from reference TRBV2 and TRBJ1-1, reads EPEVTQTPSHQVTQMGQEVILRCVPISNHLYFYWYRQILGQKVEFLVSFYNNEISEKSEIFDDQFSVERPDGSNFTLKIRSTKLEDSAMYFCASKGQGMNTEAFFGQGTRLTVV.

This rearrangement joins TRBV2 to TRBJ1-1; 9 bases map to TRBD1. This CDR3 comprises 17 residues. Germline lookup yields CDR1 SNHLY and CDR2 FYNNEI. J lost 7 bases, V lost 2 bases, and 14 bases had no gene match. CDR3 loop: CASSESGTGILAVEAFF. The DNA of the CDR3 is TGTGCCAGCAGTGAATCCGGGACAGGGATATTAGCTGTTGAAGCTTTCTTT.

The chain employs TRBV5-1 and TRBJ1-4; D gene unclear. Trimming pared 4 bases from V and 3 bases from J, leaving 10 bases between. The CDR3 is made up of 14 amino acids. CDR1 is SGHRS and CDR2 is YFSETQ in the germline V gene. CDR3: CASSADNPNEKLFF. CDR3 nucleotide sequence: TGCGCCAGCAGCGCCGACAACCCTAATGAAAAACTGTTTTTT.

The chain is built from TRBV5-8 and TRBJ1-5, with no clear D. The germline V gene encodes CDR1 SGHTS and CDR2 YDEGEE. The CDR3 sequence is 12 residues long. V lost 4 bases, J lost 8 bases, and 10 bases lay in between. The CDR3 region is CASSLALEPQHF. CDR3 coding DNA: TGTGCCAGCAGCCTTGCGCTGGAGCCCCAGCATTTT.

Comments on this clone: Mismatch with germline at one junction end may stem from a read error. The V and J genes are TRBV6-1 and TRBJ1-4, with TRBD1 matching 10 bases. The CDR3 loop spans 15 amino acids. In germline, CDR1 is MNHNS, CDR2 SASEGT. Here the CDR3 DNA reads TGTGCCAGCAGCGAAGACAGGGGGCTGGTTGAAAAACTGTTTTTT. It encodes CASSEDRGLVEKLFF.

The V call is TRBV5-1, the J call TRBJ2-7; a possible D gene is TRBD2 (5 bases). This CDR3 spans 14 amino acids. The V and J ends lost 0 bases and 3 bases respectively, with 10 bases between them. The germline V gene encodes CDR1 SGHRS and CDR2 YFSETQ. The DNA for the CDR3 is TGCGCCAGCAGCTTGGGTCCGGGGATCTACGAGCAGTACTTC. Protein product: CASSLGPGIYEQYF.

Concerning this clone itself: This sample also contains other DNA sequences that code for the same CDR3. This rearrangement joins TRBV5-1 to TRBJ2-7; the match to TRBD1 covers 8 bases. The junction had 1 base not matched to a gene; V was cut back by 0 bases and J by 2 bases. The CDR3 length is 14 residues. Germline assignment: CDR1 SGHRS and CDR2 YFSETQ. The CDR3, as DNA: TGCGCCAGCAGCTTGGGGACAGGGACCTACGAGCAGTACTTC. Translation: CASSLGTGTYEQYF.

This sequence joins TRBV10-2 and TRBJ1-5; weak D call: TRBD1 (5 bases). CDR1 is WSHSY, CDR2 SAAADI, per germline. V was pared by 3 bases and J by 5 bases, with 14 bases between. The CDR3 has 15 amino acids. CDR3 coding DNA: TGCGCCAGCAGTGATGGAGGGGATCCGTATCAGCCCCAGCATTTT. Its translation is CASSDGGDPYQPQHF.

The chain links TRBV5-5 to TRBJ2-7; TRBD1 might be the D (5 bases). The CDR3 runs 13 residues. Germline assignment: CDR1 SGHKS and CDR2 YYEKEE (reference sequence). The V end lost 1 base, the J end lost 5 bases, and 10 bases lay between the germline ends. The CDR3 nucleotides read TGTGCCAGCAGCTTGCCCTCAGGGAACGAGCAGTACTTC. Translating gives CASSLPSGNEQYF. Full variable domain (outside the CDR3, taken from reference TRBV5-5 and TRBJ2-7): DAGVTQSPTHLIKTRGQQVTLRCSPISGHKSVSWYQQVLGQGPQFIFQYYEKEERGRGNFPDRFSARQFPNYSSELNVNALLLGDSALYLCASSLPSGNEQYFGPGTRLTVT.

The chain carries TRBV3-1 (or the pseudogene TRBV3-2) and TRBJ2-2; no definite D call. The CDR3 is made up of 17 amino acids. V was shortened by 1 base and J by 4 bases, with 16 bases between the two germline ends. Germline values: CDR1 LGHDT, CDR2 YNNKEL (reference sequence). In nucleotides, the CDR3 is TGTGCCAGCAGCCAAGCACAGAGGAGCGCCGGCACCGGGGAGCTGTTTTTT. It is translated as CASSQAQRSAGTGELFF.

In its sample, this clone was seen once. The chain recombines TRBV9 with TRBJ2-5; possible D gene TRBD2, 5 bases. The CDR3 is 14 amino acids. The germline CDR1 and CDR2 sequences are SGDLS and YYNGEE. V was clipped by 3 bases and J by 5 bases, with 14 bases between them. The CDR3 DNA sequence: TGTGCCAGCAGCGACGGGGTGATGGAGGAGACCCAGTACTTC. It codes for CASSDGVMEETQYF.

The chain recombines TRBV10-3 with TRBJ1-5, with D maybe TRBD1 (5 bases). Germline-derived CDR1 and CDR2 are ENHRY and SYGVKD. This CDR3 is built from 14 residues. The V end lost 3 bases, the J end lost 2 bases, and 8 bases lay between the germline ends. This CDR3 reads CAISDGGGNQPQHF. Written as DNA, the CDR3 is TGTGCCATCAGTGATGGGGGGGGCAATCAGCCCCAGCATTTT.

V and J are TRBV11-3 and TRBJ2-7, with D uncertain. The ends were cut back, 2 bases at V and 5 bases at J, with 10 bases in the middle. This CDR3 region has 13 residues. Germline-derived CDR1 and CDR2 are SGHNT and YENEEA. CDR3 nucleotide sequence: TGTGCCAGCAGCTTAAGTTGGGCGGACGAGCAGTACTTC. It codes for CASSLSWADEQYF.

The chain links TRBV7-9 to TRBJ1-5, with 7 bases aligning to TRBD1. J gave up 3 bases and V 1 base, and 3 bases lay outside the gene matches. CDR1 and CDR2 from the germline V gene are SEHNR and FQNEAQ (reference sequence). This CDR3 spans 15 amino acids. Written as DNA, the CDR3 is TGTGCCAGCAGCTTAGGACAGGGCCCCAATCAGCCCCAGCATTTT. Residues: CASSLGQGPNQPQHF.

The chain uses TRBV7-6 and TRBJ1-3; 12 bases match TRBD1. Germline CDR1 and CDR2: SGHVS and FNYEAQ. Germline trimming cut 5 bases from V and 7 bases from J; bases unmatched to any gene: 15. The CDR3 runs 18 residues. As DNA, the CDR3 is TGTGCCAGCAGCCGGGACAGGGGGCGACTAGCCGGGCCGAACACCATATATTTT. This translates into CASSRDRGRLAGPNTIYF. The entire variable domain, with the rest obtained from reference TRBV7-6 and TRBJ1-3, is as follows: GAGVSQSPRYKVTKRGQDVALRCDPISGHVSLYWYRQALGQGPEFLTYFNYEAQQDKSGLPNDRFSAERPEGSISTLTIQRTEQRDSAMYRCASSRDRGRLAGPNTIYFGEGSWLTVV.

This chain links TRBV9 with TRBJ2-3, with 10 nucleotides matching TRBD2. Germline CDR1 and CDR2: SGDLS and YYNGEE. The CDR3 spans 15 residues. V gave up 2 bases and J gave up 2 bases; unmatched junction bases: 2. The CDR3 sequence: CASSVSGGDTDTQYF. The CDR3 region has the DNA TGTGCCAGCAGCGTCAGCGGGGGGGACACAGATACGCAGTATTTT.